The 20 T cell receptor beta chains below come from one sample, sequenced in a study of blood T cell repertoires in COVID-19. The data were produced by immunoSEQ multiplex PCR, yet TCRdb's version contains in-frame clones alone and is incomplete. This sample carries 150,000 to 190,000 clones, roughly 84% of them seen once, and the ten largest clones take less than 10%. Material for sequencing was peripheral blood. These TCRs come from a woman aged 55-69 years with COVID-19, enrolled during active disease.

This chain joins TRBV6-5 and TRBJ1-5, with TRBD1 matching 8 bases. V lost 6 bases to trimming and J lost 7 bases; unmatched junction nucleotides: 8. This CDR3 region has 14 residues. Looked up from germline, CDR1 is MNHEY and CDR2 is SVGAGI. CDR3 sequence (DNA): TGTGCCAGCAGGTCCGGACAGGGAGGGCAGCCCCAGCATTTT. This translates into CASRSGQGGQPQHF.

This chain joins TRBV29-1 and TRBJ1-1, with unresolved D. Between the trimmed V and J ends, which lost 7 bases and 0 bases, there was a span of 18 bases. The germline V gene has CDR1 SQVTM and CDR2 ANQGSEA. There are 15 residues in the CDR3. The DNA of the CDR3 is TGCAGCGGAATAGGATCCAGGCAGGTGAACACTGAAGCTTTCTTT. It is translated as CSGIGSRQVNTEAFF.

The rearrangement uses TRBV6-2 or TRBV6-3 and TRBJ1-5; tentative D call: TRBD1 (5 bases). From germline, CDR1 is MNHEY and CDR2 SVGEGT. The CDR3 spans 14 residues. Between the trimmed V and J ends, which lost 5 bases and 5 bases, there was a span of 13 bases. CDR3 protein: CASSRGLGDQPQHF. CDR3 nucleotides: TGTGCCAGCAGTAGGGGACTTGGGGATCAGCCCCAGCATTTT.

With respect to this clone: Other DNA variants within this sample encode the same CDR3. The CDR3 nucleotides are TGTGCCAGCAGCTTACAGGGTAACACTGAAGCTTTCTTT. As protein: CASSLQGNTEAFF. V and J are TRBV7-3 and TRBJ1-1; a weak D match, TRBD1 (5 bases). V was cut by 2 bases and J by 2 bases, with 6 bases left in between. This CDR3 has 13 residues. CDR1 is SGHTA, CDR2 FQGTGA, per germline.

In this sample, this clone turned up many times. The same CDR3 arises from other DNA sequences in this sample as well. This chain uses TRBV19 with TRBJ2-2, with D possibly being TRBD2 (5 bases). Deletions cut 7 bases from V and 3 bases from J, with 15 bases between. The germline V gene has CDR1 LNHDA and CDR2 SQIVND (reference sequence). The CDR3 extends over 15 amino acids. The CDR3 loop reads CASTIGSAYTGELFF. DNA for the CDR3: TGTGCCAGTACTATCGGTAGCGCTTACACCGGGGAGCTGTTTTTT.

This clone was observed a few times. CDR3 DNA sequence: TGTGCCAGCGGGGTTGTTGAGGGGGCAAATGAGCAGTTCTTC. It codes for CASGVVEGANEQFF. The chain couples TRBV6-5 to TRBJ2-1; 7 bases match TRBD1. The CDR3 loop spans 14 amino acids. V shed 8 bases and J 7 bases; nucleotides not matched to a gene: 11. In germline, CDR1 is MNHEY, CDR2 SVGAGI.

The table lists this clone with a few counts. The chain couples TRBV9 to TRBJ1-3; the D gene is possibly TRBD1 (5 bases). CDR1 is SGDLS and CDR2 is YYNGEE in the germline V gene. The CDR3 spans 16 residues. Trimming pared 6 bases from V and 0 bases from J, leaving 16 bases between. CDR3 nucleotides: TGTGCCAGCAACCTGGGGCAGCCTTTCTCTGGAAACACCATATATTTT. It yields the protein CASNLGQPFSGNTIYF.

This chain uses TRBV10-2 with TRBJ1-3, with D uncertain. Trimming took 0 bases from V and 0 from J, leaving 12 bases between them. This CDR3 is 17 amino acids long. Germline assignment: CDR1 WSHSY and CDR2 SAAADI. CDR3 nucleotide sequence: TGCGCCAGCAGTGAGTCATGGGTAGGGAGCTCTGGAAACACCATATATTTT. Protein: CASSESWVGSSGNTIYF.

Only one count was recorded for this clone. This sequence joins TRBV19 and TRBJ1-3; D not resolved. V lost 7 bases and J 0 bases, leaving 19 bases between the germline ends. The CDR3 consists of 17 residues. Germline-derived CDR1 and CDR2 are LNHDA and SQIVND (reference sequence). CDR3 in amino acids: CASTKTDGLISGNTIYF. As DNA, the CDR3 is TGTGCCAGTACCAAGACGGACGGACTAATCTCTGGAAACACCATATATTTT. Complete variable domain (other parts from reference TRBV19 and TRBJ1-3): DGGITQSPKYLFRKEGQNVTLSCEQNLNHDAMYWYRQDPGQGLRLIYYSQIVNDFQKGDIAEGYSVSREKKESFPLTVTSAQKNPTAFYLCASTKTDGLISGNTIYFGEGSWLTVV.

The rearrangement links TRBV7-2 to TRBJ1-4; no definite D call. Looked up from germline, CDR1 is SGHTA and CDR2 is FQGNSA. This CDR3 region has 16 residues. The V end was cut by 2 bases, the J end by 3 bases, with 13 bases between. The CDR3 DNA follows: TGTGCCAGCAGCTTAAGCGGACGGCGACCTAATGAAAAACTGTTTTTT. Encoded protein: CASSLSGRRPNEKLFF.

The chain is built from TRBV6-2 or TRBV6-3 and TRBJ1-5; unclear D gene. The V gene lost 2 bases and the J gene lost 0 bases, with 8 bases spanning the gap. This CDR3 comprises 15 residues. The germline V gene encodes CDR1 MNHEY and CDR2 SVGEGT. CDR3 region: CASSYGQISNQPQHF. The CDR3 bases are TGTGCCAGCAGTTACGGGCAGATTAGCAATCAGCCCCAGCATTTT.

CDR3 sequence: CASSLDDRGAPTKTEAFF. In DNA form, the CDR3 reads TGTGCCAGCAGCTTGGATGATCGGGGAGCCCCTACGAAAACTGAAGCTTTCTTT. The chain is built from TRBV5-6 and TRBJ1-1; D remains ambiguous. The germline gives CDR1 SGHDT, CDR2 YYEEEE. The CDR3 covers 18 residues. The ends were cut back, 0 bases at V and 5 bases at J, with 23 bases in the middle.

The sample holds one count of this clone. The chain carries TRBV7-9 and TRBJ1-1; the match to TRBD1 covers 7 bases. Trimming removed 2 bases from V and 8 bases from J; junction bases left unmatched: 5. The CDR3 totals 13 residues. Germline loops: CDR1 SEHNR, CDR2 FQNEAQ (reference sequence). As DNA, the CDR3 is TGTGCCAGCAGCTTAAACAGGGGCGAAGAAGCTTTCTTT. It translates to CASSLNRGEEAFF.

The V gene is TRBV18, the J gene TRBJ2-7; 7 bases are shared with TRBD1. Germline V gene sequence: CDR1 KGHSH, CDR2 LQKENI. CDR3 length: 16 amino acids. J was trimmed by 2 bases and V by 1 base; bases with no gene match: 8. As DNA, the CDR3 is TGTGCCAGCTCACCACGAGAGACAGGGAAAACCTACGAGCAGTACTTC. This sequence encodes CASSPRETGKTYEQYF.

The chain uses TRBV27 and TRBJ1-6; D remains ambiguous. This CDR3 comprises 15 residues. From germline, CDR1 is MNHEY and CDR2 SMNVEV (reference sequence). Trimming took 4 bases from V and 6 from J, leaving 13 bases between them. The CDR3 DNA reads TGTGCCAGCAGTTACAGTCCCCCTGGTAATTCACCCCTCCACTTT. This gives the protein CASSYSPPGNSPLHF.

The J gene is TRBJ1-2, the V gene TRBV2; D is undetermined. The germline V and J ends were trimmed by 3 bases and 4 bases, with 12 bases remaining between them. The CDR3 has 14 residues. Germline lookup yields CDR1 SNHLY and CDR2 FYNNEI. The CDR3 nucleotides are TGTGCCAGCAGTGATGAGGGAATACCCTATGGCTACACCTTC. Translation gives CASSDEGIPYGYTF.

This clone has more than one count but fewer than ten. The chain combines TRBV29-1 with TRBJ2-1, with D unresolved. This CDR3 spans 18 amino acids. Trimming removed 4 bases from V and 6 bases from J, with 28 bases in between. Germline loops: CDR1 SQVTM, CDR2 ANQGSEA. As DNA, the CDR3 is TGCAGCGTTGGGGTTGGCCTTCACGGTTCCACACAGTTCAATGAGCAGTTCTTC. It specifies CSVGVGLHGSTQFNEQFF.

V is TRBV5-1 and J is TRBJ2-1, with 8 bases aligning to TRBD2. V dropped 2 bases and J dropped 10; count of bases not matched to a gene: 11. The CDR3 is 15 residues long. Germline values: CDR1 SGHRS, CDR2 YFSETQ. CDR3 sequence: CASSFYSGRGGEQFF. The CDR3 nucleotides are TGCGCCAGCAGCTTCTATTCCGGGAGGGGAGGGGAGCAGTTCTTC.

The V call is TRBV28, the J call TRBJ1-1; D unclear. The V and J ends lost 2 bases and 10 bases respectively, with 14 bases between them. Germline-derived CDR1 and CDR2 are MDHEN and SYDVKM. The CDR3 sequence is 13 residues long. The DNA for the CDR3 is TGTGCCAGCAGTTTACCTGTCCGGGGAGTAGCTTTCTTT. This codes for CASSLPVRGVAFF.

This chain joins TRBV6-6 and TRBJ2-7; 11 bases map to TRBD1. The junction had 6 bases not matched to a gene; V was cut back by 5 bases and J by 6 bases. The germline V gene encodes CDR1 MNHNY and CDR2 SVGAGI (reference sequence). The CDR3 has 14 amino acids. The CDR3 protein is CASSVKGQGVEQYV. CDR3 bases: TGTGCCAGCAGTGTCAAGGGACAGGGGGTCGAGCAGTACGTC.